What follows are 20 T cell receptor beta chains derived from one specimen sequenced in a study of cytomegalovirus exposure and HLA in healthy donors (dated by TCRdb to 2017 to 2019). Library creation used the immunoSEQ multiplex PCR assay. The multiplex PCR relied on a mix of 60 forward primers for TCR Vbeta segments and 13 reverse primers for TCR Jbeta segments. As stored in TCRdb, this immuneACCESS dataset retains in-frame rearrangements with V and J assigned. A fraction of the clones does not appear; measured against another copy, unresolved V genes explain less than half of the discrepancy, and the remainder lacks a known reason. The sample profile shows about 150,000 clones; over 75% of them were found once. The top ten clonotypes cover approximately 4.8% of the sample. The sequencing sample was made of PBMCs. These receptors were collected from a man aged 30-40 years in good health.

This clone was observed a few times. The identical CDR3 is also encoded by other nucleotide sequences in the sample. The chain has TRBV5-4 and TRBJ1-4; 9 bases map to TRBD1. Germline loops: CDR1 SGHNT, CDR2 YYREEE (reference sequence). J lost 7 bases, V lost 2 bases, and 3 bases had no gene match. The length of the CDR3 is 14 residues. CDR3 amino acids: CASSLQGAVEKLFF. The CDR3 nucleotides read TGTGCCAGCAGCTTACAGGGGGCCGTTGAAAAACTGTTTTTT.

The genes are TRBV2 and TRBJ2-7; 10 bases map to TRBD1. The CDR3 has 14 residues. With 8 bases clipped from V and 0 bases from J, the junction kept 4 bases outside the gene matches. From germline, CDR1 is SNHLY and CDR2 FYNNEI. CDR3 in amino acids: CASARDRGSYEQYF. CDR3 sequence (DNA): TGTGCCAGCGCCAGGGACAGGGGCTCCTACGAGCAGTACTTC.

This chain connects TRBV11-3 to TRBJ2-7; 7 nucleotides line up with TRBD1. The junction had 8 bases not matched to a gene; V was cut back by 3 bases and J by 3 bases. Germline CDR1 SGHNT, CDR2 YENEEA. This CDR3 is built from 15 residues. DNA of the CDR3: TGTGCCAGCAGCTTCACGGGACAGACGGTCTACGAGCAGTACTTC. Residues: CASSFTGQTVYEQYF.

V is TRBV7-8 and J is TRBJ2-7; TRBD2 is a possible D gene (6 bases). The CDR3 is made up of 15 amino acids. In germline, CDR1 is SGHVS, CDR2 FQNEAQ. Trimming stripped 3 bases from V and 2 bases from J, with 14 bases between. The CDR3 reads CASSFVAVETYEQYF. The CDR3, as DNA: TGTGCCAGCAGCTTCGTAGCGGTCGAGACCTACGAGCAGTACTTC.

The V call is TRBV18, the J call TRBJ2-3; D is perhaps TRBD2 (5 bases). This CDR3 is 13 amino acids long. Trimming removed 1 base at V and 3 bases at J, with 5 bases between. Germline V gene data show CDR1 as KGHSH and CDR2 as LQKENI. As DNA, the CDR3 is TGTGCCAGCTCACCACGGAGGACAGATACGCAGTATTTT. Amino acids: CASSPRRTDTQYF.

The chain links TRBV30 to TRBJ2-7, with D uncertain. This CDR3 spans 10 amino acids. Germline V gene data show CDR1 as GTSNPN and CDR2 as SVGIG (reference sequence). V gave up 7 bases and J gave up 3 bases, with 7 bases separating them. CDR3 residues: CALGVYEQYF. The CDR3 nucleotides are TGTGCCTTAGGAGTCTACGAGCAGTACTTC.

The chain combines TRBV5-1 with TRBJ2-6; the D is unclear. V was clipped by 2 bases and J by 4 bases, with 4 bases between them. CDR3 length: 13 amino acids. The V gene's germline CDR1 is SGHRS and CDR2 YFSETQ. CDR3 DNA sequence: TGCGCCAGCAGCTTCGAGGGGGCCAACGTCCTGACTTTC. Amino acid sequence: CASSFEGANVLTF.

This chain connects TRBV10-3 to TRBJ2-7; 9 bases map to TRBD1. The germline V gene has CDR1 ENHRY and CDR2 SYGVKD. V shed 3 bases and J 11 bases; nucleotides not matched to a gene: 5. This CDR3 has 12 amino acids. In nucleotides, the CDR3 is TGTGCCATCAGTGACGGGGACAGGGCGGAGTACTTC. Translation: CAISDGDRAEYF.

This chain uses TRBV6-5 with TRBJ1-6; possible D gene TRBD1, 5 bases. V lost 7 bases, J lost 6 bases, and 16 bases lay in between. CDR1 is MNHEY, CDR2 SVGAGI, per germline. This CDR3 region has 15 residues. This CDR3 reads CASTYGQGLNSPLHF. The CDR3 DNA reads TGTGCCAGCACCTACGGGCAGGGCCTTAATTCACCCCTCCACTTT.

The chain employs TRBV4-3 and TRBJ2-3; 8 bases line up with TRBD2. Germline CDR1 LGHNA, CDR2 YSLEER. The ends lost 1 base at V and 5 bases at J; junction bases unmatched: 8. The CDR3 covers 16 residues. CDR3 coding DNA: TGCGCCAGCAGCCAAGCAACGGGAGGGCCGGAAGATACGCAGTATTTT. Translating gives CASSQATGGPEDTQYF.

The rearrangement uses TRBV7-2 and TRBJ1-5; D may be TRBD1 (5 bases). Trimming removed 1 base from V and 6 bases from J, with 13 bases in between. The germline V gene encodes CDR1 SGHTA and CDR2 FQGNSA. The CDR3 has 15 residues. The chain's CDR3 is CASSLGGVGAQPQHF. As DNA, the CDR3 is TGTGCCAGCAGCTTAGGGGGGGTTGGGGCTCAGCCCCAGCATTTT.

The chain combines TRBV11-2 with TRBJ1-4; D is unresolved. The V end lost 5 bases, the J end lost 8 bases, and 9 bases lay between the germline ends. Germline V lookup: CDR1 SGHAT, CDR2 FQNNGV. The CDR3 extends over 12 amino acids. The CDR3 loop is CASSPPSEKLFF. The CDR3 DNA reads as TGTGCCAGCAGCCCCCCTAGCGAAAAACTGTTTTTT.

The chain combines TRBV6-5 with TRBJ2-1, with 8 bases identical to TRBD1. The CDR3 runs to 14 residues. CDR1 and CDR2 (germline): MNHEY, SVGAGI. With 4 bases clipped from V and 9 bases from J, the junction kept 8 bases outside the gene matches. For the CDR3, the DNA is TGTGCCAGCAGTTCCATCAGGGGGCCAGGTGAGCAGTTCTTC. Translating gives CASSSIRGPGEQFF.

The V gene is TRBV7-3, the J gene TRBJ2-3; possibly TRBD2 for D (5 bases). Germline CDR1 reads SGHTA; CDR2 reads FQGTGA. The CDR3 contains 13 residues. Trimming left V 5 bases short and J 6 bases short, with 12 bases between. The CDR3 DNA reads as TGTGCCAGCAGCCCCGGGGTAGATGATACGCAGTATTTT. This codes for CASSPGVDDTQYF.

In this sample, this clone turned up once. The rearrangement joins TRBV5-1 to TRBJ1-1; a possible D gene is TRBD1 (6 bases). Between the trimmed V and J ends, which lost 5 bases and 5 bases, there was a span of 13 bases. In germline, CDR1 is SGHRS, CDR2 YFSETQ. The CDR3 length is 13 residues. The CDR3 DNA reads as TGCGCCAGCAGGGGAGGGGGGAAAACTGAAGCTTTCTTT. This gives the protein CASRGGGKTEAFF.

The CDR3 reads CATSRGPLAGQETQYF. CDR3 DNA: TGTGCCACCAGCAGAGGTCCGCTAGCGGGACAAGAGACCCAGTACTTC. The chain carries TRBV15 and TRBJ2-5; 9 bases line up with TRBD2. J was trimmed by 2 bases and V by 1 base; bases with no gene match: 5. This CDR3 region has 16 residues. Germline V gene sequence: CDR1 LNHNV, CDR2 YYDKDF (reference sequence).

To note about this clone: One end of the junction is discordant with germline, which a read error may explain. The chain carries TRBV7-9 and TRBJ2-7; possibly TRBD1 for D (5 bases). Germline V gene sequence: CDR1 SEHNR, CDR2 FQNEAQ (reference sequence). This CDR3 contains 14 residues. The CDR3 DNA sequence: TGTTCCAGCAGCTTAGGGGCCCAAGCCTACGAGCAGTACTTC. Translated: CSSSLGAQAYEQYF.

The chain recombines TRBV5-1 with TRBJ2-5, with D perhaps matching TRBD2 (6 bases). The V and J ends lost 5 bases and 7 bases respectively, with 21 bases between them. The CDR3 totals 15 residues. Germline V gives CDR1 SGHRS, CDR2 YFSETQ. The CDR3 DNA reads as TGCGCCAGCAGTGAAATGGAGGGGAGTGGGTTGACCCAGTACTTC. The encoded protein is CASSEMEGSGLTQYF.

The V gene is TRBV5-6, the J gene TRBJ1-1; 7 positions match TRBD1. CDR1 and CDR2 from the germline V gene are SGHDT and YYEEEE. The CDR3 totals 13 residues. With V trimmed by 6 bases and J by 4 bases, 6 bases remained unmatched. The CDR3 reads CASTGTVGTEAFF. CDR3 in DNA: TGTGCCAGCACCGGGACAGTGGGCACTGAAGCTTTCTTT.

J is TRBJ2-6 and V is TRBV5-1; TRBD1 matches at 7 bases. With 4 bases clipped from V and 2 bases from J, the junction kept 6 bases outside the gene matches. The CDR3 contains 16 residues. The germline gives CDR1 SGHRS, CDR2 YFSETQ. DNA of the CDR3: TGCGCCAGCAGCAATCAGGGGGACCCTGGGGCCAACGTCCTGACTTTC. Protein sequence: CASSNQGDPGANVLTF.